What follows are 13 T cell receptor beta chains derived from one specimen sequenced in a study of T cell repertoires in cytomegalovirus infection (dated by TCRdb to the late 2010s). TCRdb names Illumina HiSeq 1500 as the instrument used. TCRdb itself trimmed the public reads at Q25 with fastp, ran MiXCR and retained productive beta chains. Merged by CDR3 protein, the rows form single entries marked with the most common genes and DNA. Within this sample are 350,000 to 450,000 distinct CDR3 sequences, with about a sixth of them counted one time only. Together, the top ten hold approximately 10% of the sample. Sequencing input: PBMCs. Receptor source: a human donor in good health (CMV status not recorded). Some clones in this sample may be carry-over from other donors' samples.

To note about this clonotype: This may stem from a read error, because a much larger clone lies one nucleotide away. The rearrangement links TRBV7-6 to TRBJ2-3; unclear D gene. The CDR3 covers 12 residues. Trimming took 7 bases from V and 4 from J, leaving 9 bases between them. Germline V gene sequence: CDR1 SGHVS, CDR2 FNYEAQ. The CDR3, as DNA: TGTGCCAGCACCTCGAGCGCAGATACGCAGTATTTT. It specifies CASTSSADTQYF.

The chain couples TRBV3-1 to TRBJ2-1; 15 bases fit TRBD2. This CDR3 region has 17 residues. V lost 0 bases and J lost 13; bases outside the gene matches: 10. Germline lookup yields CDR1 LGHDT and CDR2 YNNKEL (reference sequence). This CDR3 reads CASSQENPRTSGGVQFF. CDR3 nucleotide sequence: TGTGCCAGCAGCCAAGAGAACCCTAGGACTAGCGGGGGGGTACAGTTCTTC.

In its sample, this clonotype was seen a few times. V gene TRBV7-9 combines with J gene TRBJ1-1; weak D call: TRBD1 (5 bases). The CDR3 has 15 residues. Germline CDR1 SEHNR, CDR2 FQNEAQ (reference sequence). Trimming took 5 bases from V and 1 from J, leaving 14 bases between them. Here the CDR3 reads CASSARDLKNTEAFF. For the CDR3, the DNA is TGTGCCAGCAGCGCTCGGGACCTCAAGAACACTGAAGCTTTCTTT. Full variable domain (rest looked up from reference TRBV7-9 and TRBJ1-1): DTGVSQNPRHKITKRGQNVTFRCDPISEHNRLYWYRQTLGQGPEFLTYFQNEAQLEKSRLLSDRFSAERPKGSFSTLEIQRTEQGDSAMYLCASSARDLKNTEAFFGQGTRLTVV.

This chain uses TRBV5-6 with TRBJ2-5, with D perhaps given as TRBD1 or TRBD2 (5 bases each). The CDR3 is 13 residues long. The germline V gene encodes CDR1 SGHDT and CDR2 YYEEEE. V was trimmed by 0 bases and J by 9 bases, leaving 12 bases between them. The CDR3 reads CASSLGPPGPQYF. CDR3 coding DNA: TGTGCCAGCAGCTTGGGCCCCCCGGGACCCCAGTACTTC.

This clonotype was detected many times. The chain couples TRBV5-4 to TRBJ2-3, with D unresolved. This CDR3 has 15 residues. Germline loops: CDR1 SGHNT, CDR2 YYREEE (reference sequence). V was cut by 0 bases and J by 0 bases, with 8 bases left in between. This chain's CDR3 is CASSLERASTDTQYF. The DNA for the CDR3 is TGTGCCAGCAGCTTGGAACGTGCTAGCACAGATACGCAGTATTTT.

The CDR3 DNA is TGTGCCAGCAGTGAGACTTTGAGAAGAGCCCAGCATTTT. Its protein product is CASSETLRRAQHF. V and J are TRBV12-3 or TRBV12-4 and TRBJ1-5; D is uncertain. The germline V and J ends were trimmed by 5 bases and 11 bases, with 16 bases remaining between them. This CDR3 is 13 amino acids long.

The chain combines TRBV19 with TRBJ2-3; D perhaps matches TRBD2 (6 bases). The CDR3 has 14 amino acids. Germline lookup yields CDR1 LNHDA and CDR2 SQIVND (reference sequence). Between the trimmed V and J ends, which lost 5 bases and 4 bases, there was a span of 13 bases. CDR3 DNA: TGTGCCAGTAGTCGATCGGGAGAATCAGATACGCAGTATTTT. This codes for CASSRSGESDTQYF.

J is TRBJ2-7 and V is TRBV5-4; 9 bases map to TRBD1. The V and J ends lost 2 bases and 4 bases, in that order; junction bases with no gene match: 7. The CDR3 totals 15 residues. Germline V gene lookup returns CDR1 SGHNT and CDR2 YYREEE (reference sequence). The CDR3 region has the DNA TGTGCCAGCAGCTTAGGCGGGACAGGGCCTTACGAGCAGTACTTC. Its translation: CASSLGGTGPYEQYF.

This chain connects TRBV12-3 or TRBV12-4 to TRBJ2-5; the D call may be TRBD1 or TRBD2 (6 bases each). V gave up 8 bases and J gave up 4 bases, with 14 bases separating them. This CDR3 comprises 13 residues. In DNA form, the CDR3 reads TGTGCCAGCGGTCGCAGGGGAGGAGAGACCCAGTACTTC. This sequence encodes CASGRRGGETQYF.

This clonotype was seen ten or more times. The rearrangement uses TRBV2 and TRBJ1-6; unclear D gene. Between the trimmed V and J ends, which lost 8 bases and 9 bases, there was a span of 5 bases. Germline values: CDR1 SNHLY, CDR2 FYNNEI. CDR3 length: 10 amino acids. The chain's CDR3 is CASGGSPLHF. The CDR3 DNA follows: TGTGCCAGCGGCGGTTCACCCCTCCACTTT.

The V and J genes are TRBV7-2 and TRBJ1-3, with a possible D match to TRBD1 (5 bases). V lost 4 bases and J lost 4, with 14 bases in between. The germline V gene encodes CDR1 SGHTA and CDR2 FQGNSA. This CDR3 has 15 amino acids. The CDR3 spells CASSSGTARGNTIYF. DNA of the CDR3: TGTGCCAGCAGCTCCGGGACCGCGAGAGGAAACACCATATATTTT.

The chain carries TRBV11-1 and TRBJ2-1; D is possibly TRBD1 (5 bases). Per germline, CDR1 SGHAT and CDR2 FQDESV (reference sequence). V lost 5 bases to trimming and J lost 6 bases, with 11 bases between them. This CDR3 comprises 13 residues. CDR3 sequence reads: CASSPRQLNEQFF. In nucleotides, the CDR3 is TGTGCCAGCAGCCCAAGACAGCTCAATGAGCAGTTCTTC.

This clonotype was seen repeatedly, ten times or more. The genes are TRBV7-2 and TRBJ2-1; no reliable D call. Trimming stripped 5 bases from V and 13 bases from J, with 12 bases between. CDR1 and CDR2 (germline): SGHTA, FQGNSA. The CDR3 contains 11 residues. CDR3 protein: CASSLSDLQFF. The DNA for the CDR3 is TGTGCCAGCAGCCTCTCGGACCTACAGTTCTTC.